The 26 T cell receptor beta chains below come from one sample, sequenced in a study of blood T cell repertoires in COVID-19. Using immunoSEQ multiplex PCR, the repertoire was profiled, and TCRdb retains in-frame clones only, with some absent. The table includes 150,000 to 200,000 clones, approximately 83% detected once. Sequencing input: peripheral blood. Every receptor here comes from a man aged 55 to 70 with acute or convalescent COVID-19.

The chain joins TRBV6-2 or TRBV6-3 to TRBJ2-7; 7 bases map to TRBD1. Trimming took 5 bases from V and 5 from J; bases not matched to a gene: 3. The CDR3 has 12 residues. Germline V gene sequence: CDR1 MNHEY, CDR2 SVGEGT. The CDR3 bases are TGTGCCAGCAGTATAGGGGGCGACGAGCAGTACTTC. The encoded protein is CASSIGGDEQYF.

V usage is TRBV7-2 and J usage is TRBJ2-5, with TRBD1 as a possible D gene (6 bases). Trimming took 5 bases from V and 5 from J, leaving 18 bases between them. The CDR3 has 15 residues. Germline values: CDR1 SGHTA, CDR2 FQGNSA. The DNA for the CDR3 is TGTGCCAGCAGCAAGGGGCAGGGCCAGGGGGAGACCCAGTACTTC. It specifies CASSKGQGQGETQYF.

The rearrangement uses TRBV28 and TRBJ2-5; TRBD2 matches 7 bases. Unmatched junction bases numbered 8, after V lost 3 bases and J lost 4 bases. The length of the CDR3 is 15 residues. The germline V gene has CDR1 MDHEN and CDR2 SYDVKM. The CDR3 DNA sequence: TGTGCCAGCAGTTTGGGCCTAGCGGATCCAGAGACCCAGTACTTC. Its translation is CASSLGLADPETQYF. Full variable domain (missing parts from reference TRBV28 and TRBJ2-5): DVKVTQSSRYLVKRTGEKVFLECVQDMDHENMFWYRQDPGLGLRLIYFSYDVKMKEKGDIPEGYSVSREKKERFSLILESASTNQTSMYLCASSLGLADPETQYFGPGTRLLVL.

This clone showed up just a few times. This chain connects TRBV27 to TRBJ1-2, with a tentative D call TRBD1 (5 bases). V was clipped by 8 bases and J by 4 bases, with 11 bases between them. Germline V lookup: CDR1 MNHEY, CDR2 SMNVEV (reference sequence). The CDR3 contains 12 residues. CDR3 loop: CASRGESYGYTF. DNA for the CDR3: TGTGCCAGCCGGGGGGAGAGCTATGGCTACACCTTC.

The CDR3 protein is CASSRRHSRLAGSAGELFF. As DNA, the CDR3 is TGTGCCAGCAGTCGAAGACACTCTAGACTAGCGGGAAGCGCCGGGGAGCTGTTTTTT. The gene calls are TRBV28 and TRBJ2-2, with TRBD2 matching over 11 bases. J was trimmed by 6 bases and V by 5 bases; bases with no gene match: 17. In germline, CDR1 is MDHEN, CDR2 SYDVKM. The CDR3 has 19 residues.

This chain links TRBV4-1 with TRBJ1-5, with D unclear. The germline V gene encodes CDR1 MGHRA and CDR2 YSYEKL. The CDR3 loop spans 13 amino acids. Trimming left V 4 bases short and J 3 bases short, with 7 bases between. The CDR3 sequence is CASSPLPNQPQHF. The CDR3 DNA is TGCGCCAGCAGCCCCCTCCCCAATCAGCCCCAGCATTTT.

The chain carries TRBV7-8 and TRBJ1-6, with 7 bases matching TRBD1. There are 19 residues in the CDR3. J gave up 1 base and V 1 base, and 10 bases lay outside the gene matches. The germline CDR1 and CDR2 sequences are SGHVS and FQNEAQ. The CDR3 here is CASSLVSRQGGSYNSPLHF. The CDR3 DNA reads TGTGCCAGCAGCTTAGTATCCCGCCAGGGGGGTTCCTATAATTCACCCCTCCACTTT.

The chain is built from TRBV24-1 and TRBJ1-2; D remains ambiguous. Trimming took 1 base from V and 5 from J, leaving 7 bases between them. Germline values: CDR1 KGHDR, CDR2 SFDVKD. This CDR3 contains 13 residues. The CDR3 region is CATSDLTEYGYTF. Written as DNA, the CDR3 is TGTGCCACCAGTGATTTAACAGAGTATGGCTACACCTTC.

CDR3 protein: CASSTFTGSTGELFF. CDR3 coding DNA: TGTGCCAGCTCAACGTTCACAGGGTCCACCGGGGAGCTGTTTTTT. V gene TRBV18 combines with J gene TRBJ2-2; D may be TRBD1 (6 bases). CDR3 size: 15 residues. CDR1 and CDR2 (germline): KGHSH, LQKENI. V was shortened by 5 bases and J by 4 bases, with 14 bases between the two germline ends.

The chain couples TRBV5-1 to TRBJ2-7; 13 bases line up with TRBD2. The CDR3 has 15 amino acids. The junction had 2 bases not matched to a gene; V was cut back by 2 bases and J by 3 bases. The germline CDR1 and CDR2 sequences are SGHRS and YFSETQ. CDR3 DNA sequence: TGCGCCAGCAGCTTACTAGCGGGAGGGATCTACGAGCAGTACTTC. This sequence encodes CASSLLAGGIYEQYF. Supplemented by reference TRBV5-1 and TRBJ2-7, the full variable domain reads KAGVTQTPRYLIKTRGQQVTLSCSPISGHRSVSWYQQTPGQGLQFLFEYFSETQRNKGNFPGRFSGRQFSNSRSEMNVSTLELGDSALYLCASSLLAGGIYEQYFGPGTRLTVT.

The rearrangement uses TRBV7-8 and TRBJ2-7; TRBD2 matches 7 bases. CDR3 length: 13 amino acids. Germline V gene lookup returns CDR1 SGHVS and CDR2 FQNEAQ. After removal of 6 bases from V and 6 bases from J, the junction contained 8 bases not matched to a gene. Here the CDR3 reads CASRGVSGFEQYF. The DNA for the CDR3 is TGTGCCAGCAGGGGGGTTAGCGGGTTCGAGCAGTACTTC.

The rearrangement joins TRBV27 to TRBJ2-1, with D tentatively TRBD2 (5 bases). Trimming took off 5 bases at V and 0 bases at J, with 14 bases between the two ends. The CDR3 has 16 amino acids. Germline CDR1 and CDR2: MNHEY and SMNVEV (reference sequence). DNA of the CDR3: TGTGCCAGCAGTCGTGCAAGCGGCCGCTCCTACAATGAGCAGTTCTTC. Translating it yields CASSRASGRSYNEQFF.

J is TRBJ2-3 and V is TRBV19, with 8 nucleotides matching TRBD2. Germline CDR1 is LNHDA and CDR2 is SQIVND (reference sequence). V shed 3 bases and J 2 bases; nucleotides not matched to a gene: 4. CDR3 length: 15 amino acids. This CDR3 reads CASSISGAYTDTQYF. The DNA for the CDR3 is TGTGCCAGTAGTATTAGCGGGGCATACACAGATACGCAGTATTTT.

The CDR3 is CASSLTGQGYTEAFF. The CDR3 nucleotides read TGTGCCAGCAGCTTAACCGGTCAGGGATACACTGAAGCTTTCTTT. The genes are TRBV7-3 and TRBJ1-1, with a weak D call TRBD1 (5 bases). The CDR3 runs 15 residues. The V end lost 0 bases, the J end lost 3 bases, and 11 bases lay between the germline ends. Germline CDR1 and CDR2: SGHTA and FQGTGA.

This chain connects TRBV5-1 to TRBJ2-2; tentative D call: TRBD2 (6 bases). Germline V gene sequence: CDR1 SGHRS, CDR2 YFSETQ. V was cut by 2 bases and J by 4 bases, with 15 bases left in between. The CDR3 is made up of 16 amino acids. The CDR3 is CASSLIAGLSTGELFF. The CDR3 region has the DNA TGCGCCAGCAGCTTAATCGCGGGGCTGAGCACCGGGGAGCTGTTTTTT. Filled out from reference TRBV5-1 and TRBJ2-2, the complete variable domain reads KAGVTQTPRYLIKTRGQQVTLSCSPISGHRSVSWYQQTPGQGLQFLFEYFSETQRNKGNFPGRFSGRQFSNSRSEMNVSTLELGDSALYLCASSLIAGLSTGELFFGEGSRLTVL.

DNA of the CDR3: TGTGCCAGCTCACCGGACACAACCTATGGCTACACCTTC. This gives the protein CASSPDTTYGYTF. The chain links TRBV18 to TRBJ1-2; weak D call: TRBD1 (5 bases). Germline values: CDR1 KGHSH, CDR2 LQKENI. Trimming left V 3 bases short and J 4 bases short, with 9 bases between. The CDR3 sequence is 13 residues long.

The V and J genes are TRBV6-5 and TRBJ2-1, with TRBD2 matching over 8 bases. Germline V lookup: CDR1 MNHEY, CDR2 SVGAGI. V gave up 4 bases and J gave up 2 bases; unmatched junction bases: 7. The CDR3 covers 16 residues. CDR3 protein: CASSWYSGDPYNEQFF. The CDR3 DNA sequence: TGTGCCAGCAGTTGGTATAGCGGGGACCCCTACAATGAGCAGTTCTTC.

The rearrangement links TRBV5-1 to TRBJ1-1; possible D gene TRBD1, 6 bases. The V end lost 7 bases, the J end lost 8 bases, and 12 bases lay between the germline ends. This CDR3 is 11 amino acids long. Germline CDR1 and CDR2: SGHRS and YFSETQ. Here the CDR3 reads CASQGSSEAFF. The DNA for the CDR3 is TGCGCCAGCCAGGGGAGTTCGGAAGCTTTCTTT. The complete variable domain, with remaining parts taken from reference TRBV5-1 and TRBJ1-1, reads KAGVTQTPRYLIKTRGQQVTLSCSPISGHRSVSWYQQTPGQGLQFLFEYFSETQRNKGNFPGRFSGRQFSNSRSEMNVSTLELGDSALYLCASQGSSEAFFGQGTRLTVV.

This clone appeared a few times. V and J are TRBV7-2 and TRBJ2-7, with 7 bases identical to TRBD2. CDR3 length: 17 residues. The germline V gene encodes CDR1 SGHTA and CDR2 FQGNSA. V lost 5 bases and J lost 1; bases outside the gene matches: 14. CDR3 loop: CASSPPSRLAGSYEQYF. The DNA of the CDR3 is TGTGCCAGCAGCCCACCCTCTCGACTAGCTGGTTCCTACGAGCAGTACTTC.

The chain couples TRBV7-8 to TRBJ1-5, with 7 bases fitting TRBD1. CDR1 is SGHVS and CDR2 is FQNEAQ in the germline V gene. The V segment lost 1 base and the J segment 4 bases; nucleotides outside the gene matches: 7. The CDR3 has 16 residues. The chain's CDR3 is CASSLGDRVSNQPQHF. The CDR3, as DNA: TGTGCCAGCAGCTTAGGCGACAGGGTGTCAAATCAGCCCCAGCATTTT.

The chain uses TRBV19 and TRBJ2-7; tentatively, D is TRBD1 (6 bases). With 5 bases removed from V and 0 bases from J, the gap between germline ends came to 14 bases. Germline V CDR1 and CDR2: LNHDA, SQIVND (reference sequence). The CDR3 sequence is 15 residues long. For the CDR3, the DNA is TGTGCCAGTAGTTTACAGGGTAGTATCTCCTACGAGCAGTACTTC. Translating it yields CASSLQGSISYEQYF.

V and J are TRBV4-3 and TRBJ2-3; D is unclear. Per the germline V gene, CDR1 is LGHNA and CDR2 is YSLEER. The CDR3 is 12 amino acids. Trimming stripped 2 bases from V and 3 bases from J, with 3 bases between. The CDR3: CASSQQTDTQYF. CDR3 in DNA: TGCGCCAGCAGCCAACAGACAGATACGCAGTATTTT.

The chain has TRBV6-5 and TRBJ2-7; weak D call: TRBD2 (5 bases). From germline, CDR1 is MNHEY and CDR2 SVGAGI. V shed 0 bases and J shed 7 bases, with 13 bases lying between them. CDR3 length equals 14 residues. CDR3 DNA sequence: TGTGCCAGCAGTTACTCAGGAGGCTCCTTGGAGCAGTACTTC. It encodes CASSYSGGSLEQYF.

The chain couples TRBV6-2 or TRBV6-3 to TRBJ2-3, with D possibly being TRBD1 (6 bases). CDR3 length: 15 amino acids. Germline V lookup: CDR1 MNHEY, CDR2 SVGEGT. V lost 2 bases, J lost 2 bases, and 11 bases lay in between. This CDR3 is CASSYGRGFTDTQYF. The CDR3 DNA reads TGTGCCAGCAGTTACGGTAGGGGGTTCACAGATACGCAGTATTTT.

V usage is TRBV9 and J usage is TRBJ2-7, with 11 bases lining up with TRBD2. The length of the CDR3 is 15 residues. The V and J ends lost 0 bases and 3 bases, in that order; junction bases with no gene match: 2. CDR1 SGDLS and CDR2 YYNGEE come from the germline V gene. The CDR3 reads CASSVATSGNYEQYF. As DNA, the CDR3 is TGTGCCAGCAGCGTAGCGACTAGCGGGAACTACGAGCAGTACTTC.

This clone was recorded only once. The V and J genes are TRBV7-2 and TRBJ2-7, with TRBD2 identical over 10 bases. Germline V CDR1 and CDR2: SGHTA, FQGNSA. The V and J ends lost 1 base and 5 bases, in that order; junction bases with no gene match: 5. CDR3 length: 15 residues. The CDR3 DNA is TGTGCCAGCAGCTTAGTAGCGGGAGGCCCCCACGAGCAGTACTTC. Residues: CASSLVAGGPHEQYF.